These 12 T cell receptor beta chains came from one sample sequenced in a study of blood T cell repertoires in COVID-19. The table came from immunoSEQ multiplex PCR; TCRdb's copy has only in-frame clones and leaves some out. The sample records some 150,000 clones, around 90% being singletons. Sequencing was performed on peripheral blood. The receptors come from a woman aged 55-69 years with acute or convalescent COVID-19.

The J gene is TRBJ1-4, the V gene TRBV12-3 or TRBV12-4, with 8 bases lining up with TRBD1. CDR3 length: 13 residues. V lost 4 bases, J lost 7 bases, and 2 bases stayed unmatched. CDR3 bases: TGTGCCAGCAGTTCGACAGGGGTTGAAAAACTGTTTTTT. Residues: CASSSTGVEKLFF.

The V gene is TRBV29-1, the J gene TRBJ1-2; 9 bases line up with TRBD1. Trimming cost V 7 bases and J 2 bases; bases outside gene matches: 5. This CDR3 is built from 13 residues. Germline V gene sequence: CDR1 SQVTM, CDR2 ANQGSEA. This chain's CDR3 is CSAPGQGNYGYTF. CDR3 DNA: TGCAGCGCACCGGGACAGGGAAACTATGGCTACACCTTC.

The chain combines TRBV6-4 with TRBJ1-1, with D perhaps matching TRBD1 (6 bases). CDR3 length equals 13 residues. Trimming removed 4 bases at V and 4 bases at J, with 10 bases between. CDR1 is MRHNA and CDR2 is SNTAGT in the germline V gene. CDR3 bases: TGTGCCAGCAGTGTTAGGGGGTTCACTGAAGCTTTCTTT. Protein sequence: CASSVRGFTEAFF.

This clone is a singleton in its sample. This sequence joins TRBV28 and TRBJ2-2, with 9 positions matching TRBD2. The CDR3 is 15 residues long. With V trimmed by 7 bases and J by 5 bases, 8 bases remained unmatched. CDR1 MDHEN and CDR2 SYDVKM come from the germline V gene. The CDR3 is CASIRNLAGTGELFF. CDR3 DNA sequence: TGTGCCAGCATCCGAAATCTAGCGGGGACCGGGGAGCTGTTTTTT. Together with reference TRBV28 and TRBJ2-2, the CDR3 gives the full variable domain: DVKVTQSSRYLVKRTGEKVFLECVQDMDHENMFWYRQDPGLGLRLIYFSYDVKMKEKGDIPEGYSVSREKKERFSLILESASTNQTSMYLCASIRNLAGTGELFFGEGSRLTVL.

J is TRBJ2-3 and V is TRBV2; 8 bases fit TRBD1. Germline assignment: CDR1 SNHLY and CDR2 FYNNEI. The CDR3 totals 15 residues. V lost 5 bases and J lost 2; bases outside the gene matches: 6. Written as DNA, the CDR3 is TGTGCCAGCAGTCCTGACAGGGGATTCACAGATACGCAGTATTTT. Translating it yields CASSPDRGFTDTQYF.

The chain couples TRBV7-9 to TRBJ1-6, with 9 bases that match TRBD1. The CDR3 extends over 15 amino acids. The germline CDR1 and CDR2 sequences are SEHNR and FQNEAQ (reference sequence). V was clipped by 3 bases and J by 6 bases; unmatched bases: 3. The CDR3: CASSFSGQGNSPLHF. The CDR3 DNA reads TGTGCCAGCAGCTTCTCGGGACAGGGTAATTCACCCCTCCACTTT.

The V and J genes are TRBV6-5 and TRBJ2-7; 7 nucleotides align to TRBD1. From germline, CDR1 is MNHEY and CDR2 SVGAGI. CDR3 length: 15 amino acids. V was clipped by 7 bases and J by 4 bases; unmatched bases: 13. The CDR3 loop is CASTPRRGGLYEQYF. The DNA of the CDR3 is TGTGCCAGCACCCCAAGACGAGGGGGCCTATACGAGCAGTACTTC.

The chain couples TRBV5-4 to TRBJ1-2; 7 positions match TRBD1. CDR1 is SGHNT, CDR2 YYREEE, per germline (reference sequence). Losses at the gene ends were 4 bases for V and 4 bases for J; bases not matched to a gene: 13. The CDR3 extends over 16 amino acids. As DNA, the CDR3 is TGTGCCAGCAGCACCGGGACAGCATCTATATTCTATGGCTACACCTTC. Translated, it gives CASSTGTASIFYGYTF. Based on the CDR3 plus reference TRBV5-4 and TRBJ1-2, the full variable domain is ETGVTQSPTHLIKTRGQQVTLRCSSQSGHNTVSWYQQALGQGPQFIFQYYREEENGRGNFPPRFSGLQFPNYSSELNVNALELDDSALYLCASSTGTASIFYGYTFGSGTRLTVV.

The gene calls are TRBV5-6 and TRBJ1-1; D might be TRBD1 (5 bases). Trimming removed 2 bases at V and 0 bases at J, with 11 bases between. From germline, CDR1 is SGHDT and CDR2 YYEEEE. The CDR3 sequence is 15 residues long. The CDR3 loop reads CASSFRPGLNTEAFF. CDR3 sequence (DNA): TGTGCCAGCAGCTTTCGTCCAGGGCTGAACACTGAAGCTTTCTTT.

The chain uses TRBV28 and TRBJ2-7, with 8 bases aligning to TRBD1. This CDR3 region has 14 residues. Germline loops: CDR1 MDHEN, CDR2 SYDVKM. The trim removed 4 bases at V and 0 bases at J, leaving 2 bases unmatched. The CDR3 sequence: CASSSTGGSYEQYF. The CDR3 region has the DNA TGTGCCAGCAGTTCAACAGGGGGCTCCTACGAGCAGTACTTC.

V is TRBV5-1 and J is TRBJ1-4; TRBD1 agrees at 9 bases. CDR3 length equals 14 residues. Germline lookup yields CDR1 SGHRS and CDR2 YFSETQ. The ends lost 3 bases at V and 4 bases at J; junction bases unmatched: 1. The CDR3 nucleotides are TGCGCCAGCAGCTCGGGACAGGGTAATGAAAAACTGTTTTTT. It specifies CASSSGQGNEKLFF.

The rearrangement joins TRBV2 to TRBJ1-1; D remains unclear. The CDR3 is 11 amino acids. Germline assignment: CDR1 SNHLY and CDR2 FYNNEI. V lost 10 bases, J lost 3 bases, and 9 bases lay in between. The CDR3 is CAMGGYTEAFF. The CDR3 DNA reads as TGTGCCATGGGAGGGTACACTGAAGCTTTCTTT.